This TCR beta chain was retrieved from a study of blood T cell repertoires in COVID-19. Study context: Collection of acute and convalescent COVID-19 samples took place in the United States, Italy and Spain.

Per the authors' pipeline: Reference gene primer amplification in the assay estimated nucleated cell counts. Assay: immunoSEQ multiplex PCR; the TCRdb copy retains only in-frame clones and omits some. V and J calls plus clone size are reproduced from that table; the DNA served to infer D and trimming. Of some 49,000 clones in the sample, about 92% are singletons; the top ten hold 1%. Enrolment of Seattle patients took place during active infection, and they were followed longitudinally. This CDR3 has 13 residues. V dropped 9 bases and J dropped 2 bases, with 14 bases sitting between them. Germline V gives CDR1 MDHEN, CDR2 SYDVKM.

This chain connects TRBV28 to TRBJ2-7; tentatively, D is TRBD2 (6 bases). This receptor was taken from a man aged 60 to 75 with COVID-19, enrolled during active disease. The source material was peripheral blood. CDR3 in DNA: TGTGCCAGTGTGGGGGGAGGTACCTACGAGCAGTACTTC. The encoded protein is CASVGGGTYEQYF.